This T cell receptor beta chain was found in a study of cytomegalovirus exposure and HLA in healthy donors. Study-wide findings and caveats: Several of the most significant clusters appeared linked to common viral pathogens, based on a later analysis. Researchers counted roughly 150 TCR beta chains as cytomegalovirus-associated.

The PCR used 60 Vbeta and 13 Jbeta primers. Assay: immunoSEQ multiplex PCR; the TCRdb copy retains only in-frame clones and omits some. The sample yields about 140,000 clones, 88% seen once. A remark on this clone: Its antigen is undetermined.

The CDR3 runs to 14 residues. The V gene end was trimmed by 7 bases and the J gene end by 1 base; junction bases not matched to a gene: 3. Germline V lookup: CDR1 LNHDA, CDR2 SQIVND (reference sequence). The receptor comes from a woman in her forties in good health and CMV-seronegative. The chain recombines TRBV19 with TRBJ2-2; 7 bases align to TRBD1. Source material: PBMCs. The CDR3 here is CASTGTVNTGELFF. CDR3 coding DNA: TGTGCCAGTACGGGGACAGTGAACACCGGGGAGCTGTTTTTT. The full variable domain, with the rest looked up from reference TRBV19 and TRBJ2-2, is DGGITQSPKYLFRKEGQNVTLSCEQNLNHDAMYWYRQDPGQGLRLIYYSQIVNDFQKGDIAEGYSVSREKKESFPLTVTSAQKNPTAFYLCASTGTVNTGELFFGEGSRLTVL.